A selection of T cell receptor beta chains follows, all from one sample in a study of blood T cell repertoires in COVID-19. Here immunoSEQ multiplex PCR was the method, and the copy in TCRdb shows in-frame clones only, minus some. Among around 99,000 clones listed, 89% were seen once. The sequenced sample was peripheral blood. The origin of the receptors is a man aged 35-49 years with active or convalescent COVID-19. The CDR3 runs from the conserved cysteine through the conserved F or W. The order of the fields is J gene, V gene, CDR3 protein.

j_gene: TRBJ1-2; v_gene: TRBV19; CDR3aa: CASSSLQGELPYGYTF
j_gene: TRBJ2-1; v_gene: TRBV20-1; CDR3aa: CSASLTAGNEQFF
j_gene: TRBJ1-1; v_gene: TRBV12-3/TRBV12-4; CDR3aa: CASRPGGDTEAFF
j_gene: TRBJ1-1; v_gene: TRBV3-1/TRBV3-2; CDR3aa: CASSQGQGLAEAFF
j_gene: TRBJ2-3; v_gene: TRBV7-2; CDR3aa: CASSLMGVTRTDTQYF
j_gene: TRBJ2-7; v_gene: TRBV18; CDR3aa: CASSPAASGNYEQYF
j_gene: TRBJ1-5; v_gene: TRBV6-2/TRBV6-3; CDR3aa: CASSYGQGNQPQHF
j_gene: TRBJ2-1; v_gene: TRBV9; CDR3aa: CASSVGPNTEQFF
j_gene: TRBJ2-3; v_gene: TRBV18; CDR3aa: CASSPFGTVTDTQYF
j_gene: TRBJ1-5; v_gene: TRBV19; CDR3aa: CASSMEQSTQPQHF